These 29 T cell receptor beta chains came from one sample sequenced in a study of response to subunit inactivated influenza vaccine. In TCRdb, the RT-PCR reads were re-called with MiXCR into one record per CDR3 protein. The sample holds about 700,000 distinct CDR3 sequences; around 13% are singletons and the top ten take around 7.6%. The material was PBMCs from blood, obtained 14 to 15 days before vaccination. The receptors here all came from a man between 45 and 60 years old who received an inactivated influenza vaccine.

This clonotype has more than one count but fewer than ten. The chain recombines TRBV9 with TRBJ1-6, with D maybe TRBD1 (5 bases). The germline CDR1 and CDR2 sequences are SGDLS and YYNGEE. This CDR3 contains 18 residues. V was clipped by 4 bases and J by 9 bases, with 26 bases between them. The CDR3 loop reads CASSQRGADMGGGSPLHF. CDR3 coding DNA: TGTGCCAGCAGCCAAAGAGGGGCCGACATGGGGGGAGGTTCACCCCTCCACTTT. Based on the CDR3 plus reference TRBV9 and TRBJ1-6, the full variable domain is DSGVTQTPKHLITATGQRVTLRCSPRSGDLSVYWYQQSLDQGLQFLIQYYNGEERAKGNILERFSAQQFPDLHSELNLSSLELGDSALYFCASSQRGADMGGGSPLHFGNGTRLTVT.

V usage is TRBV20-1 and J usage is TRBJ2-5; D ambiguous. V was cut by 2 bases and J by 7 bases, with 20 bases left in between. Germline values: CDR1 DFQATT, CDR2 SNEGSKA (reference sequence). The CDR3 has 15 residues. CDR3 bases: TGCAGTGCTAGACCGGGCCAGCCGGTGATTGGGACCCAGTACTTC. It codes for CSARPGQPVIGTQYF.

The chain uses TRBV27 and TRBJ2-3, with 10 nucleotides matching TRBD2. Trimming removed 7 bases from V and 2 bases from J; junction bases left unmatched: 6. The CDR3 is 15 residues long. The germline gives CDR1 MNHEY, CDR2 SMNVEV (reference sequence). Here the CDR3 DNA reads TGTGCCAGCACCCTAGCGGGGGCCACCACAGATACGCAGTATTTT. As protein: CASTLAGATTDTQYF.

A few counts support this clonotype. The rearrangement uses TRBV7-9 and TRBJ2-1; weak D call: TRBD1 (5 bases). The germline V and J ends were trimmed by 6 bases and 4 bases, with 10 bases remaining between them. The germline V gene has CDR1 SEHNR and CDR2 FQNEAQ (reference sequence). The CDR3 extends over 13 amino acids. The CDR3 here is CASSDSTYNEQFF. The CDR3 DNA is TGTGCCAGCAGTGACAGTACTTACAATGAGCAGTTCTTC.

This clonotype was observed many times. The chain uses TRBV7-9 and TRBJ1-1; the D is unclear. The length of the CDR3 is 12 residues. The V end lost 1 base, the J end lost 7 bases, and 7 bases lay between the germline ends. The germline V gene has CDR1 SEHNR and CDR2 FQNEAQ (reference sequence). The CDR3 loop reads CASSLDGFEAFF. CDR3 DNA: TGTGCCAGCAGCTTAGATGGGTTTGAAGCTTTCTTT.

This clonotype was found a few times. This chain joins TRBV12-3 or TRBV12-4 and TRBJ1-5; unclear D gene. CDR3 length: 15 amino acids. Trimming pared 0 bases from V and 3 bases from J, leaving 9 bases between. The CDR3 DNA sequence: TGTGCCAGCAGTTTAGCCCCAGGTTCCAATCAGCCCCAGCATTTT. Amino acid sequence: CASSLAPGSNQPQHF.

This clonotype came up a few times. The chain carries TRBV12-3 or TRBV12-4 and TRBJ2-7; D gene ambiguous. The germline V and J ends were trimmed by 5 bases and 1 base, with 12 bases remaining between them. This CDR3 is 14 amino acids long. The CDR3 DNA reads as TGTGCCAGCAGTGGGATTGGCCTATCCTACGAGCAGTACTTC. It specifies CASSGIGLSYEQYF.

The table lists this clonotype with a few counts. This chain links TRBV12-3 or TRBV12-4 with TRBJ2-2, with D possibly TRBD2 on 6 matching bases. The ends were cut back, 7 bases at V and 1 base at J, with 13 bases in the middle. The CDR3 has 15 amino acids. The CDR3 DNA reads TGTGCCAGCAAGTTGAGTAGCGGGAACACCGGGGAGCTGTTTTTT. Translating gives CASKLSSGNTGELFF.

This clonotype was counted at least ten times. The rearrangement uses TRBV5-6 and TRBJ2-5, with D tentatively TRBD1 (6 bases). Germline assignment: CDR1 SGHDT and CDR2 YYEEEE. This CDR3 has 14 residues. Deletions cut 7 bases from V and 2 bases from J, with 15 bases between. In DNA form, the CDR3 reads TGTGCCAGCTCATCGGACAGACAACAAGAGACCCAGTACTTC. As protein: CASSSDRQQETQYF.

The chain couples TRBV9 to TRBJ2-5; D tentatively fits TRBD1 or TRBD2 (6 bases each). CDR1 is SGDLS and CDR2 is YYNGEE in the germline V gene. V was cut by 3 bases and J by 0 bases, with 18 bases left in between. The CDR3 runs 17 residues. Written as DNA, the CDR3 is TGTGCCAGCAGCGGGCCCCCGACAGGAGGGTACCAAGAGACCCAGTACTTC. Translation: CASSGPPTGGYQETQYF.

This clonotype was picked up a small number of times. J is TRBJ2-1 and V is TRBV5-5, with unresolved D. The germline V gene has CDR1 SGHKS and CDR2 YYEKEE (reference sequence). V lost 4 bases to trimming and J lost 1 base, with 12 bases between them. The CDR3 length is 15 residues. The CDR3: CASSTPLRSYNEQFF. Written as DNA, the CDR3 is TGTGCCAGCAGCACCCCGCTTCGATCCTACAATGAGCAGTTCTTC. The complete variable domain, with remaining parts taken from reference TRBV5-5 and TRBJ2-1, reads DAGVTQSPTHLIKTRGQQVTLRCSPISGHKSVSWYQQVLGQGPQFIFQYYEKEERGRGNFPDRFSARQFPNYSSELNVNALLLGDSALYLCASSTPLRSYNEQFFGPGTRLTVL.

This clonotype was seen only a few times. The chain links TRBV20-1 to TRBJ1-5; weak D call: TRBD1 (5 bases). The CDR3 runs 13 residues. V dropped 1 base and J dropped 6 bases, with 10 bases sitting between them. In germline, CDR1 is DFQATT, CDR2 SNEGSKA (reference sequence). In nucleotides, the CDR3 is TGCAGTGCTAGAGGAGGGGTGGGTCAGCCCCAGCATTTT. This codes for CSARGGVGQPQHF.

The V gene is TRBV5-8, the J gene TRBJ2-7, with D possibly matching TRBD2 (6 bases). The CDR3 consists of 15 residues. V lost 3 bases to trimming and J lost 1 base, with 14 bases between them. The germline gives CDR1 SGHTS, CDR2 YDEGEE. CDR3 bases: TGTGCCAGCAGCTGGCCCGGGGGAGGTTCCTACGAGCAGTACTTC. Protein: CASSWPGGGSYEQYF.

The chain couples TRBV12-3 or TRBV12-4 to TRBJ1-2; TRBD1 matches 9 bases. CDR3 length equals 14 residues. With V trimmed by 4 bases and J by 5 bases, 5 bases remained unmatched. The CDR3 region is CASSSEGQGYGYTF. The CDR3 DNA reads as TGTGCCAGCAGTTCTGAGGGACAGGGATATGGCTACACCTTC.

This chain joins TRBV5-1 and TRBJ2-7; TRBD1 matches 10 bases. Germline V gene lookup returns CDR1 SGHRS and CDR2 YFSETQ. V trimming: 4 bases; J trimming: 2 bases; junction bases outside the gene matches: 6. This CDR3 region has 15 residues. The chain's CDR3 is CASSRGTGVTYEQYF. CDR3 DNA: TGCGCCAGCAGCCGGGGGACAGGGGTTACCTACGAGCAGTACTTC. Based on the CDR3 plus reference TRBV5-1 and TRBJ2-7, the full variable domain is KAGVTQTPRYLIKTRGQQVTLSCSPISGHRSVSWYQQTPGQGLQFLFEYFSETQRNKGNFPGRFSGRQFSNSRSEMNVSTLELGDSALYLCASSRGTGVTYEQYFGPGTRLTVT.

CDR3 amino acids: CAWNQRESHKNIQYF. DNA for the CDR3: TGTGCCTGGAACCAGCGGGAGAGCCACAAAAACATTCAGTACTTC. The V and J genes are TRBV30 and TRBJ2-4, with 8 bases lining up with TRBD2. The germline V gene encodes CDR1 GTSNPN and CDR2 SVGIG (reference sequence). J lost 3 bases, V lost 4 bases, and 8 bases had no gene match. CDR3 length: 15 amino acids.

This clonotype was detected many times. One end of the junction does not line up with germline, which may come from a read error. CDR3 sequence: CASTLGDRVGDTQYF. The CDR3 DNA reads TGCGCCAGCACCTTGGGGGACAGGGTAGGAGATACGCAGTATTTT. V usage is TRBV5-1 and J usage is TRBJ2-3; 9 positions match TRBD1. From germline, CDR1 is SGHRS and CDR2 YFSETQ. This CDR3 has 15 residues.

This clonotype has a handful of counts. The chain carries TRBV7-2 and TRBJ2-2; TRBD2 aligns across 8 bases. This CDR3 has 16 amino acids. J lost 5 bases, V lost 3 bases, and 8 bases had no gene match. Germline CDR1 is SGHTA and CDR2 is FQGNSA. The CDR3: CASSFSATSGTGELFF. CDR3 nucleotide sequence: TGTGCCAGCAGCTTTAGTGCAACTAGCGGAACCGGGGAGCTGTTTTTT. Drawing the rest from reference TRBV7-2 and TRBJ2-2, the complete variable domain is GAGVSQSPSNKVTEKGKDVELRCDPISGHTALYWYRQSLGQGLEFLIYFQGNSAPDKSGLPSDRFSAERTGGSVSTLTIQRTQQEDSAVYLCASSFSATSGTGELFFGEGSRLTVL.

The chain uses TRBV29-1 and TRBJ2-1; D is perhaps TRBD1 (5 bases). The CDR3 is 15 amino acids. Germline values: CDR1 SQVTM, CDR2 ANQGSEA. V lost 0 bases, J lost 6 bases, and 15 bases lay in between. Here the CDR3 reads CSVEDLAGRGNEQFF. CDR3 DNA: TGCAGCGTTGAAGATCTGGCCGGTAGGGGCAATGAGCAGTTCTTC.

This clonotype was found a few times. The V and J genes are TRBV9 and TRBJ2-2; D is possibly TRBD1 (6 bases). Per germline, CDR1 SGDLS and CDR2 YYNGEE. This CDR3 region has 17 residues. Trimming took 4 bases from V and 0 from J, leaving 16 bases between them. The CDR3 region has the DNA TGTGCCAGCAGCCCAAGTCGTGGGGGCGCGAACACCGGGGAGCTGTTTTTT. The encoded protein is CASSPSRGGANTGELFF.

This clonotype was seen a few times. The J gene is TRBJ2-1, the V gene TRBV24-1, with 8 bases that match TRBD2. This CDR3 is 14 amino acids long. Germline values: CDR1 KGHDR, CDR2 SFDVKD. The junction had 11 bases not matched to a gene; V was cut back by 9 bases and J by 8 bases. As DNA, the CDR3 is TGTGCCACCGGGGGCACGGGGGGGCACTATGAGCAGTTCTTC. Its translation: CATGGTGGHYEQFF.

The genes are TRBV2 and TRBJ1-2; D gene unclear. V shed 10 bases and J shed 5 bases, with 17 bases lying between them. Germline V gene sequence: CDR1 SNHLY, CDR2 FYNNEI. The CDR3 has 13 residues. CDR3: CATHPNSKYGYTF. The CDR3 DNA is TGTGCCACGCATCCAAACAGTAAATATGGCTACACCTTC.

The V gene is TRBV4-2, the J gene TRBJ2-1, with TRBD1 identical over 9 bases. V was clipped by 3 bases and J by 8 bases; unmatched bases: 23. The length of the CDR3 is 20 residues. The V gene's germline CDR1 is LGHNA and CDR2 YNFKEQ. The CDR3 loop reads CASSHLDRGFAGDEEDEQFF. DNA for the CDR3: TGTGCCAGCAGCCACCTGGACAGGGGATTCGCGGGAGACGAGGAAGATGAGCAGTTCTTC.

CDR3 sequence reads: CASSPVRRNTEAFF. The CDR3 region has the DNA TGTGCCAGCAGCCCGGTCCGGAGGAACACTGAAGCTTTCTTT. J is TRBJ1-1 and V is TRBV12-3 or TRBV12-4; D unclear. V lost 6 bases to trimming and J lost 1 base, with 12 bases between them. The CDR3 extends over 14 amino acids.

The chain is built from TRBV6-2 or TRBV6-3 and TRBJ2-5; TRBD1 aligns across 8 bases. V was clipped by 7 bases and J by 1 base; unmatched bases: 5. Looked up from germline, CDR1 is MNHEY and CDR2 is SVGEGT. This CDR3 has 14 amino acids. The CDR3 loop is CASNDRGRQETQYF. The CDR3 DNA follows: TGTGCCAGCAACGACAGGGGACGCCAAGAGACCCAGTACTTC.

The rearrangement links TRBV7-9 to TRBJ1-2, with 9 bases that match TRBD1. V was clipped by 5 bases and J by 4 bases; unmatched bases: 8. This CDR3 contains 15 residues. Germline values: CDR1 SEHNR, CDR2 FQNEAQ (reference sequence). This chain's CDR3 is CASSPGTGFAYGYTF. The DNA for the CDR3 is TGTGCCAGCAGCCCGGGGACAGGGTTCGCCTATGGCTACACCTTC.

In this sample, this clonotype turned up a few times. The chain couples TRBV12-3 or TRBV12-4 to TRBJ2-7; D may be TRBD2 (6 bases). This CDR3 has 14 amino acids. With 4 bases removed from V and 3 bases from J, the gap between germline ends came to 13 bases. CDR3 sequence: CASSSGRGIYEQYF. As DNA, the CDR3 is TGTGCCAGCAGTTCGGGCCGGGGGATCTACGAGCAGTACTTC.

Only a few counts were recorded for this clonotype. DNA for the CDR3: TGTGCCAGCAGTTCCTCTCCCCTCTCCTACGAGCAGTACTTC. It codes for CASSSSPLSYEQYF. The rearrangement joins TRBV28 to TRBJ2-7; D is undetermined. Trimming removed 4 bases at V and 0 bases at J, with 10 bases between. In germline, CDR1 is MDHEN, CDR2 SYDVKM. The CDR3 sequence is 14 residues long.

Only a few counts were recorded for this clonotype. The V gene is TRBV6-1, the J gene TRBJ2-3, with D possibly being TRBD2 (7 bases). V was pared by 7 bases and J by 2 bases, with 13 bases between. Per germline, CDR1 MNHNS and CDR2 SASEGT. CDR3 size: 14 residues. This CDR3 is CASNKGGFTDTQYF. CDR3 DNA: TGTGCCAGCAACAAGGGGGGGTTCACAGATACGCAGTATTTT.